What follows is one T cell receptor (beta chain) and its context. It has no known antigen specificity. The input lacks base qualities; no much larger clone sits a single base away. The data were taken from a study of blood T cells in healthy people across ages (dated by TCRdb to the mid-2010s). A note on the overall study: In model experiments, roughly one uniquely barcoded TCR beta cDNA molecule per two T cells was captured by template switching. To track age-related changes in TCR beta repertoire diversity, the study relied on deep sequencing normalized with unique cDNA molecular identifiers. Four age groups were formed from the donors: young (average approximately 15 years), middle-aged (just under 40), aged (roughly 56) and long-lived (approximately 80). For two donors (one aged 18 to 29 and one aged 80 or older), the study analyzed two additional independent replicas of 1 million unique cDNA reads from the same blood draw. What the authors observed across the whole study: As age increased, observed TCR beta diversity per million T cells dropped in a roughly linear way, and a significant reduction was already evident by age 40. Conclusive comparison of naive and antigen-experienced compartments was prevented by the profiling of bulk unsorted PBMCs. The percentage of naive T cells measured by flow cytometry correlated strongly with observed TCR beta diversity. The CMV infection status of donors was not known, potentially confounding age-related changes in expanded clonotypes. Estimates of total diversity based on one million sequenced T cells were considered lower bounds and underestimates. Compared with the aged group, the long-lived group had more naive CD4+ T cells, fewer expanded clones and increased TCR diversity, suggesting age selection.

The approximately 41 donors, aged about 6 to 95 years, were systemically healthy Caucasian individuals from Russia. Each donor gave ten milliliters of peripheral blood, drawn into EDTA-treated Vacutainer tubes. PBMCs were isolated by Ficoll-Paque density-gradient centrifugation, with at least 7 million obtained per sample. Total RNA was extracted from PBMCs with Trizol reagent, with at least 5.5 micrograms obtained per sample. Naive CD45RAhigh/CD27high T cell percentages were measured by flow cytometry on a PBMC aliquot from every donor. Library method: 5' RACE. Sequenced on an Illumina HiSeq 2500. A second about 7 to 12 cycle PCR used a sample-barcoded 5' primer and a J-beta primer mix. A unique molecular identifier was introduced onto each TCR beta cDNA molecule by a template-switch 5' adaptor carrying 12 random nucleotides. Each sample yielded at least 2.5 million CDR3-containing paired-end reads. First-strand cDNA synthesis was performed from all RNA using the Mint cDNA synthesis kit, with priming by a TRBC-specific oligonucleotide. All cDNA was treated with uracil-DNA glycosylase and then went through a first 18-cycle PCR with the universal primers M1SS and BC2_uni_R. Per the original workflow: For normalization, 1 million high-quality reads, each with a distinct molecular identifier, were randomly selected from each sample. Instead of being binned into consensus sequences, reads with shared molecular identifiers were discarded. MiTCR, with a Q25 quality threshold and the strictest error-elimination algorithm, was used for CDR3 identification, clonotype clustering and error correction. A nonparametric unseen species model with Euler transformation was used to estimate lower-bound total TCR beta diversity. In TCRdb, the public reads were trimmed at Q25 with fastp and aligned with MiXCR, with productive beta chains retained. When rows share a CDR3 protein, they turn into one entry using the most common DNA and genes. It is TCRdb's table, rather than the study itself, that gives the V and J calls and clone size. The sample records 800,000 to 1,300,000 distinct CDR3 sequences, less than 25% of which are singletons. The biggest ten clones account for 0.65% to 0.75% of the sample.

CDR1 and CDR2 are read off the germline V gene as MNHEY and SVGAGI. The CDR3 sequence holds 15 residues, the cysteine and phenylalanine included. Kept here is only the CDR3 DNA, which spans 45 bases and is read in frame from base 1. The data were also submitted as part of a second study, on T cells of mothers and their children. As the second publication notes: Donors were nine systemically healthy Caucasian individuals: three mothers and their six children. cDNA synthesis consumed the entire amount of extracted RNA, loaded at approximately 1.5 ug RNA in each 15 ul reaction. Sample barcodes and 2-4 random nucleotides were added via the M1S primer in the second PCR. More than 9.5 million TCR beta CDR3 reads were obtained from each mother, and 2.5 million to 3 million reads were obtained from each child. Thymic selection shapes the output of TCR recombination in a similar way in related and unrelated pairs, and inherited differences have a minor effect. Related mother-child pairs always showed normalized repertoire overlap that was slightly higher than in unrelated mother-child pairs, though the difference was never significant. No persistent microchimeric T cell clones were found, with a detection sensitivity of approximately 100 clones per million clonotypes. To look for features that set related mother-child pairs apart from unrelated individuals, the researchers ran deep NGS to compare the TCR beta repertoires of mothers and children. Mothers averaged roughly 40 +/- 4 years of age and children averaged roughly 11 +/- 4 years. After adapter ligation was performed with NEBNext reagents, the libraries were sequenced on an Illumina HiSeq 2000 with 100+100 nt paired-end reads. Mother and child libraries were prepared a month apart and sequenced in separate runs to prevent cross-contamination. For each donor, somewhere between about 450,000 and 2,000,000 distinct TCR beta clonotypes were identified. Naive TCR beta clonotypes were estimated from low-frequency clonotypes matched to each donor's FACS-determined naive share, without sorting.

The sequencing sample was made of blood. The receptor comes from a girl aged 2 to 9 in good health. The rearrangement combines TRBV6-5 with TRBJ2-1; D gene: possibly TRBD2, on 6 matching bases. Matching the DNA end better, TRBJ2-5 makes the J call doubtful. CDR3 region: CASSYTGLTQETQYF. The nucleotide sequence is TGTGCCAGCAGTTACACGGGACTTACTCAAGAGACCCAGTACTTC.